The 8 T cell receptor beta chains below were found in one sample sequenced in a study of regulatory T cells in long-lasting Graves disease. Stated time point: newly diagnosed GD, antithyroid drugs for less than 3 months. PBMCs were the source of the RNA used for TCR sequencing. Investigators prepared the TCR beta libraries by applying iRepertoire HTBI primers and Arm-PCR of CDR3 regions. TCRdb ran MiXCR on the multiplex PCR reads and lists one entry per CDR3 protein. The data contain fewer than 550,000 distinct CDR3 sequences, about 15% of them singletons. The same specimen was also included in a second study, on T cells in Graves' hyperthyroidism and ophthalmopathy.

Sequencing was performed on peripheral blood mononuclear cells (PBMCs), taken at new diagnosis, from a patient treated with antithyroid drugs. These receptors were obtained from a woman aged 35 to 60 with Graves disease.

The CDR3 sequence is CASSQDDGPYEQYF. The CDR3 region has the DNA TGTGCCAGCAGCCAAGACGATGGTCCCTACGAGCAGTACTTC. This sequence joins TRBV4-2 and TRBJ2-7; D gene uncertain. Germline V gives CDR1 LGHNA, CDR2 YNFKEQ. The CDR3 runs to 14 residues. Trimming took 0 bases from V and 2 from J, leaving 8 bases between them.

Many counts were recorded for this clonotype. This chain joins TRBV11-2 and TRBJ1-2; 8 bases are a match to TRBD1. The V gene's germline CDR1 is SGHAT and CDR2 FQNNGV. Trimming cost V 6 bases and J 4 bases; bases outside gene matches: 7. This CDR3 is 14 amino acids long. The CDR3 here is CASSISGTGYGYTF. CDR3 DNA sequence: TGTGCCAGCAGTATTTCCGGGACAGGCTATGGCTACACCTTC. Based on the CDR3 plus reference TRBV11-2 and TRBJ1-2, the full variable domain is EAGVAQSPRYKIIEKRQSVAFWCNPISGHATLYWYQQILGQGPKLLIQFQNNGVVDDSQLPKDRFSAERLKGVDSTLKIQPAKLEDSAVYLCASSISGTGYGYTFGSGTRLTVV.

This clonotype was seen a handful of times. CDR3 residues: CSGRTAQETQYF. In DNA, the CDR3 is TGCAGCGGTCGGACAGCTCAAGAGACCCAGTACTTC. The chain joins TRBV29-1 to TRBJ2-5; D perhaps matches TRBD1 (6 bases). CDR3 length equals 12 residues. Germline CDR1 and CDR2: SQVTM and ANQGSEA. V lost 7 bases and J lost 2, with 11 bases in between.

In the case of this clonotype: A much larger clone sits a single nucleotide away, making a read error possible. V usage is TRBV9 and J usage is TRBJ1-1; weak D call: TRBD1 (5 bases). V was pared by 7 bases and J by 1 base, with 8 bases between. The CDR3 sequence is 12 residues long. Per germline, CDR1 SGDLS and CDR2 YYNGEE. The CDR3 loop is CASGRGNTEAFF. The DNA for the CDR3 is TGTGCCAGCGGGAGGGGGAACACTGAAGCTTTCTTT.

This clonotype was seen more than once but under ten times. For the CDR3, the DNA is TGTGCCAGCAGCACCCGACAGGGGGCAAACACCATATATTTT. Translated: CASSTRQGANTIYF. The J gene is TRBJ1-3, the V gene TRBV7-2, with 10 bases matching TRBD1. Germline V gene sequence: CDR1 SGHTA, CDR2 FQGNSA. Trimming at V came to 5 bases and at J to 6 bases, leaving 4 bases not matched to a gene. The CDR3 runs 14 residues.

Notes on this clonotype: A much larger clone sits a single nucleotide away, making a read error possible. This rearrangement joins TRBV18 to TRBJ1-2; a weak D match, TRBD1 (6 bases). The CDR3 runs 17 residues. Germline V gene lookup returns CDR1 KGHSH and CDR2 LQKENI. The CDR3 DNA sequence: TGTGCCAGCTCACCCCTGGACAGTCCGGGAGCTAACTGTGGCTACACCTTC. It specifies CASSPLDSPGANCGYTF.

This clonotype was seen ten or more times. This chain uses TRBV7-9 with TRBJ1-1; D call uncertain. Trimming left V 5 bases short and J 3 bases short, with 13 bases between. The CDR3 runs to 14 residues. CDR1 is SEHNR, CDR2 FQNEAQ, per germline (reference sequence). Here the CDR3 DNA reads TGTGCCAGCAGCCAAGCGACACTCGACACTGAAGCTTTCTTT. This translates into CASSQATLDTEAFF. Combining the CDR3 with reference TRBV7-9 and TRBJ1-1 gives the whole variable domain DTGVSQNPRHKITKRGQNVTFRCDPISEHNRLYWYRQTLGQGPEFLTYFQNEAQLEKSRLLSDRFSAERPKGSFSTLEIQRTEQGDSAMYLCASSQATLDTEAFFGQGTRLTVV.

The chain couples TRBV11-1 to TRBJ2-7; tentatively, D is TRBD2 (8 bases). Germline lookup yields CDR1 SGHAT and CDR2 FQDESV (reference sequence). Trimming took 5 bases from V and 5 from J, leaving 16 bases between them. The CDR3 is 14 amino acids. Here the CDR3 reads CASSVGLGQDEQYF. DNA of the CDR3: TGTGCCAGCAGCGTGGGACTAGGACAGGACGAGCAGTACTTC. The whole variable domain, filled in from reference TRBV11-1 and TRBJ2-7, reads EAEVAQSPRYKITEKSQAVAFWCDPISGHATLYWYRQILGQGPELLVQFQDESVVDDSQLPKDRFSAERLKGVDSTLKIQPAELGDSAMYLCASSVGLGQDEQYFGPGTRLTVT.